One and the same sample provided the 4 T cell receptor beta chains below, sequenced in a study of blood T cell repertoires in COVID-19. Sequencing used immunoSEQ multiplex PCR; TCRdb keeps in-frame clones, though not all of them. This table has around 260,000 clones, 85% appearing once. Sequencing input: peripheral blood. These receptor sequences come from a human donor in a cohort sampled during active COVID-19.

The CDR3 spells CASSLASGGKDTQYF. The CDR3 nucleotides are TGTGCCAGCAGCTTAGCCAGCGGGGGCAAAGATACGCAGTATTTT. The chain has TRBV7-8 and TRBJ2-3, with 8 bases fitting TRBD2. The CDR3 sequence is 15 residues long. The V and J ends lost 0 bases and 5 bases, in that order; junction bases with no gene match: 4. Per germline, CDR1 SGHVS and CDR2 FQNEAQ.

The genes are TRBV24-1 and TRBJ2-1; 8 bases line up with TRBD2. V lost 5 bases and J lost 5; bases outside the gene matches: 7. CDR3 size: 15 residues. Per germline, CDR1 KGHDR and CDR2 SFDVKD. The chain's CDR3 is CATSATSGINNEQFF. The CDR3 coding sequence is TGTGCCACCAGTGCCACTAGCGGAATTAACAATGAGCAGTTCTTC.

The chain is built from TRBV5-6 and TRBJ1-2, with TRBD1 identical over 7 bases. This CDR3 spans 13 amino acids. Germline CDR1 and CDR2: SGHDT and YYEEEE. V was clipped by 1 base and J by 8 bases; unmatched bases: 5. In DNA, the CDR3 is TGTGCCAGCAGCTTGCGAGGGGGCCAGGGCTACACCTTC. Translated, it gives CASSLRGGQGYTF.

V is TRBV3-1 (or the pseudogene TRBV3-2) and J is TRBJ1-5, with D unclear. From germline, CDR1 is LGHDT and CDR2 YNNKEL (reference sequence). The V end lost 1 base, the J end lost 0 bases, and 7 bases lay between the germline ends. The CDR3 consists of 15 residues. Written as DNA, the CDR3 is TGTGCCAGCAGCCAAGCAGGATATAGCAATCAGCCCCAGCATTTT. This codes for CASSQAGYSNQPQHF.